This T cell receptor (beta chain) was sequenced in a study of blood T cell repertoires in COVID-19. On the study more broadly: COVID-19 samples from acute and convalescent phases originated in the United States, Italy and Spain. The cDNA or gDNA used as material had been derived from T cells, B-cell-depleted T cells, or PBMCs.

Losses at the gene ends were 3 bases for V and 1 base for J; bases not matched to a gene: 2. CDR3 size: 15 residues. Per germline, CDR1 MNHNS and CDR2 SASEGT. Methods used by the authors: By means of reference gene primer amplification, nucleated cell counts were estimated. Sequencing was performed with immunoSEQ multiplex PCR; in TCRdb, only in-frame clones are kept and a portion is missing. D and trimming come from the DNA, and the V and J calls and clone size come from that table. The sample gives 68,000 or so clones, nearly 90% of which show up once; approximately 3% is in the top ten. This chain connects TRBV6-1 to TRBJ2-1, with 8 bases fitting TRBD1. Source material: peripheral blood. This clonotype originated in a man aged 65 to 85 with active or convalescent COVID-19. CDR3 nucleotides: TGTGCCAGCAGTGAGCAGGGGGCATCCTACAATGAGCAGTTCTTC. Amino acid sequence: CASSEQGASYNEQFF.